This T cell receptor beta chain is drawn from a study of regulatory T cells in long-lasting Graves disease (dated by TCRdb to the early 2020s). Study-level background: Patients with newly diagnosed Graves' disease had been on antithyroid drugs for under 3 months. This study used TCR sequencing and RNA sequencing of peripheral blood to compare persistent Graves' disease patients against newly diagnosed Graves' disease patients. The study was conducted in China and was registered as a clinical trial. TCR sequencing covered 13 persistent and 20 or so newly diagnosed Graves' disease patients, some 35 samples in total. Study-wide conclusions, independent of this receptor: More public clonotypes were shared among persistent patients (about 2,800) than among newly diagnosed patients (966). Because the primary lesion, thyroid tissue, could not be accessed, the study looked at peripheral blood alone. Persistent Graves' disease patients showed lower TCR Shannon entropy and fewer highly expanded clones than newly diagnosed patients, suggesting clonal expansion. The small sample size was acknowledged by the authors as a limitation that may reduce accuracy. Preferential use of TRBV28, TRBJ1-2 and TRBJ2-5 was observed in persistent disease, whereas TRBV20-1 and TRBJ2-1 were favored in newly diagnosed disease. Sequencing and analysis were restricted to the TCR beta chain.

Between the V and J ends, shortened by 4 bases and 5 bases respectively, the junction contains 15 bases. The CDR3 runs 14 amino acids, cysteine and phenylalanine included. The only DNA kept is the CDR3, 42 bases in frame from the first base. From a lookup of the germline V gene, CDR1 and CDR2 are MNHGY and SVAAGI. In light of the paper, this sample's time point label describes: newly diagnosed GD, antithyroid drugs for less than 3 months. For both TCR sequencing and RNA sequencing, RNA was extracted from PBMCs using TRIzol. Graves' disease was diagnosed according to American Thyroid Association guidelines. Patients were recruited from an endocrinology department in Xi'an, China. Each patient gave roughly 10 milliliters of peripheral blood, collected in an EDTA anticoagulant tube. Ficoll Paque Plus density gradient separation was used to isolate PBMCs, and no further T cell sorting was performed. An Agilent 2100 Bioanalyzer and agarose gel were used to check RNA quality, while a NanoDrop 2000 measured RNA concentration.

For this clonotype: Its antigen is unknown. The input lacks base qualities; no much larger clone sits a single base away.

Library creation used multiplex PCR. Sequencing used an Illumina HiSeq 4000. CDR3 regions were amplified by Arm-PCR with iRepertoire HTBI primers to construct TCR beta libraries. Gel purification was performed on PCR products prior to sequencing. The original pipeline was this. Gene usage analysis of CDR3 amino acid clonotypes used the 62 TRBV and about 15 TRBJ segments found across samples. Filtered high-quality paired reads were merged into contigs using COPE and FqMerger. BLAST was used to align contigs to the IMGT TRBV, TRBD and TRBJ reference genes, and CDR3 was defined following IMGT. Clonotypes above 0.1% frequency were classified as highly expanded clones. Shannon entropy was used to measure repertoire diversity, and the Gini coefficient was used to measure V-J evenness. Clonotypes shared by more than one individual were considered public. The public reads were reanalyzed by TCRdb: fastp trimming at Q25, MiXCR alignment, in-frame beta chains only. Records with the same CDR3 protein are collapsed into one entry carrying the most frequent genes and DNA. These V and J calls originate from TCRdb's pipeline instead of the authors' own analysis. Recorded for this sample are approximately 300,000 distinct CDR3 sequences; about 20% of them occurred a single time. Less than 45% of the sample is in the top ten clones.

This chain is built from TRBV6-9 and TRBJ2-7; too little of a D gene remains to name it. This sample comprised peripheral blood mononuclear cells (PBMCs), obtained at new diagnosis, from a patient treated with antithyroid drugs. The TCR originated in a female donor with Graves disease. The CDR3 loop reads CASSFTAPPDEQYF. At the DNA level, the sequence is TGTGCCAGCAGTTTCACAGCACCTCCTGACGAGCAGTACTTC.